Listed here are 2 T cell receptor beta chains from one sample, sequenced in a study of shared clonotypes between healthy human individuals. The repertoire was sequenced with immunoSEQ multiplex PCR; TCRdb's copy has only in-frame clones and lacks some. This sample has roughly 2,500,000 clones; roughly 93% occur once, and the top ten carry around 0.37%. Sequenced input: naive CD4+ T cells from PBMCs. The subset denotes: CD45RA+ positively selected. Receptors originate from a man between 18 and 35 years old in good health. Some clones in this sample may be carry-over from other donors' samples.

J is TRBJ2-7 and V is TRBV7-3, with D possibly TRBD1 on 6 matching bases. Germline assignment: CDR1 SGHTA and CDR2 FQGTGA. The V and J ends lost 3 bases and 5 bases respectively, with 11 bases between them. The CDR3 runs 13 residues. As DNA, the CDR3 is TGTGCCAGCAGCTTGACAGGTTCCCACGAGCAGTACTTC. Translation gives CASSLTGSHEQYF.

The chain couples TRBV11-3 to TRBJ2-1; D unclear. The V end was cut by 0 bases, the J end by 8 bases, with 8 bases between. The germline V gene has CDR1 SGHNT and CDR2 YENEEA. The CDR3 length is 13 residues. As DNA, the CDR3 is TGTGCCAGCAGCTTAGATGCAGACGATGAGCAGTTCTTC. Protein: CASSLDADDEQFF.